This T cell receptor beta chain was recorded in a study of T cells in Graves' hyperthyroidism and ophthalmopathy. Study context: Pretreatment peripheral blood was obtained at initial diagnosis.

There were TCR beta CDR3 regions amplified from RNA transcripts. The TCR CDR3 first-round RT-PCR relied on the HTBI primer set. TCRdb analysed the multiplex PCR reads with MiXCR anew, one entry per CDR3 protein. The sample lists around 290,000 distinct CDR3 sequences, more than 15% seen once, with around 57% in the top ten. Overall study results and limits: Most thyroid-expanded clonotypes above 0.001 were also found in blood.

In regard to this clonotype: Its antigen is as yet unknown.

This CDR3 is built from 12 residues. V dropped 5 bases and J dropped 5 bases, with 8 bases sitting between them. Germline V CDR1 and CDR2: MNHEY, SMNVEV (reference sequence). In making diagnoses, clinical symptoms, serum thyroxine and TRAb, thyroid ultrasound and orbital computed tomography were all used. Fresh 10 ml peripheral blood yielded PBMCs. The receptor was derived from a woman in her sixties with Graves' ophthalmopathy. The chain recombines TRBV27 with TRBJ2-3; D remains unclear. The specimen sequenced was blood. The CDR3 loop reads CASSPRLDTQYF. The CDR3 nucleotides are TGTGCCAGCAGTCCCCGACTAGATACGCAGTATTTT.